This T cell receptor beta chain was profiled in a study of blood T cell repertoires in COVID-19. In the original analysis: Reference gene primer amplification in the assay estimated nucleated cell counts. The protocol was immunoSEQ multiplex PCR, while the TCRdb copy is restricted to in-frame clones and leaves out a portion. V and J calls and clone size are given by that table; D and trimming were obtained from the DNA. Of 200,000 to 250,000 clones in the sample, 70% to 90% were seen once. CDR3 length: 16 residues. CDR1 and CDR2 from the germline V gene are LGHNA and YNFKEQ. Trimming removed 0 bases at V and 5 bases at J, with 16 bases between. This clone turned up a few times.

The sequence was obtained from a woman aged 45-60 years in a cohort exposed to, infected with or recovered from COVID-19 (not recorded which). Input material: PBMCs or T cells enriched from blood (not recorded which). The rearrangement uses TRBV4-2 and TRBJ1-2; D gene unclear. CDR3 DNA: TGTGCCAGCAGCCAAGATCGGCAGTTGGCGGCATATGGCTACACCTTC. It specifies CASSQDRQLAAYGYTF.